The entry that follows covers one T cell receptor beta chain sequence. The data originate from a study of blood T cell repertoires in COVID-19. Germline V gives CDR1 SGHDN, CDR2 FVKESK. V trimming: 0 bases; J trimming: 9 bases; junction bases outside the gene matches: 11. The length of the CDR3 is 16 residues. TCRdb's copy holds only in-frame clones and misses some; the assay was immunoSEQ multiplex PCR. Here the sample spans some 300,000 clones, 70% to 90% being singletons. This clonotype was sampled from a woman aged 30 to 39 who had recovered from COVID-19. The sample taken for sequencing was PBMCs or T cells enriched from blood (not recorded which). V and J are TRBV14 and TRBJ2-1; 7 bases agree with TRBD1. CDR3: CASSQDRDSVFSEQFF. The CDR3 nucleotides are TGTGCCAGCAGCCAAGATCGGGACAGCGTATTCAGTGAGCAGTTCTTC. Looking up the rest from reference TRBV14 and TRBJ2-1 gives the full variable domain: EAGVTQFPSHSVIEKGQTVTLRCDPISGHDNLYWYRRVMGKEIKFLLHFVKESKQDESGMPNNRFLAERTGGTYSTLKVQPAELEDSGVYFCASSQDRDSVFSEQFFGPGTRLTVL.